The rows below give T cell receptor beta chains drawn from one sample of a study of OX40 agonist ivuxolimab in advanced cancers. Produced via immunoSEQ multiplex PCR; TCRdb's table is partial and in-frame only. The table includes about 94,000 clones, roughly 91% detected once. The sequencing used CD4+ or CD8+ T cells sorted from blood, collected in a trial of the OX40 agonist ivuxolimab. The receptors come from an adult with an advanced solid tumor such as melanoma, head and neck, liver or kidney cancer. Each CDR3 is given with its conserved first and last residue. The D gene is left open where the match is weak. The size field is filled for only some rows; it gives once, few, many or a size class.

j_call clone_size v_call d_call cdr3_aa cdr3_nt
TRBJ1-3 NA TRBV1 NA CTSSQDRGVGGTIYF TGCACCAGCAGCCAAGATCGCGGGGTAGGCGGCACCATATATTTT
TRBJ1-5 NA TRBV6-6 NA CASREPQGNNQPQHF TGTGCCAGCAGAGAGCCCCAGGGGAACAATCAGCCCCAGCATTTT
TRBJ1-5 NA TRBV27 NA CASSDPGRGPNQPQHF TGTGCCAGCAGTGACCCGGGACGGGGGCCCAATCAGCCCCAGCATTTT
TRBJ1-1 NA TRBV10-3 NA CAISVEGENTEAFF TGTGCCATCAGTGTCGAGGGAGAGAACACTGAAGCTTTCTTT
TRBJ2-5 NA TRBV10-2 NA CASMPGRETQYF TGCGCCAGCATGCCGGGGCGAGAGACCCAGTACTTC
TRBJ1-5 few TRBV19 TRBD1 CATTGTGGNQPQHF TGTGCCACCACCGGGACAGGGGGCAATCAGCCCCAGCATTTT
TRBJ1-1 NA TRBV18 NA CASSLNRGPNCFF TGTGCCAGCTCACTTAACCGGGGGCCCAACTGTTTCTTT
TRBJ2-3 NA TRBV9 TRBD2 CASSVGTSGVQGTDTQYF TGTGCCAGCAGCGTTGGGACTAGCGGGGTACAGGGCACAGATACGCAGTATTTT
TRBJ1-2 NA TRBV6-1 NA CASSEAGDYGYTF TGTGCCAGCAGTGAAGCCGGAGACTATGGCTACACCTTC
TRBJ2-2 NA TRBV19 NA CASSTQQGGSATGELFF TGTGCCAGTAGTACTCAACAGGGAGGCTCCGCCACCGGGGAGCTGTTTTTT